This is a list of T cell receptor beta chains from one sample in a study of TIL therapy for anti-PD-1-resistant metastatic lung cancer. Some clones are missing from TCRdb's copy, which holds only in-frame ones; the method was immunoSEQ multiplex PCR. The data hold around 6,000 clones, with approximately 63% observed a single time. Source: tumor tissue, taken at baseline. Every receptor here comes from a person aged 25-80 years with non-small cell lung cancer. Both conserved end residues are part of each CDR3. A D gene is named only where the DNA matches it firmly. Some rows have no size entry. The others give once, few or many, or a class for an expanded clone.

v_call: TRBV9; d_call: -; j_call: TRBJ2-5; clone_size: -; cdr3_aa: CASSVGVAVQETQYF; cdr3_nt: TGTGCCAGCAGCGTAGGGGTAGCAGTCCAAGAGACCCAGTACTTC
v_call: TRBV5-1; d_call: -; j_call: TRBJ2-2; clone_size: -; cdr3_aa: CASSLLGPNTGELFF; cdr3_nt: TGCGCCAGCAGCCTGCTAGGGCCGAACACCGGGGAGCTGTTTTTT
v_call: TRBV6-5; d_call: -; j_call: TRBJ1-1; clone_size: few; cdr3_aa: CASSGTANTEAFF; cdr3_nt: TGTGCCAGCAGCGGGACGGCGAACACTGAAGCTTTCTTT
v_call: TRBV28; d_call: TRBD1; j_call: TRBJ1-5; clone_size: -; cdr3_aa: CASSFWRGLNSNQPQHF; cdr3_nt: TGTGCCAGCAGTTTTTGGAGGGGGCTAAATAGCAATCAGCCCCAGCATTTT
v_call: TRBV18; d_call: TRBD2; j_call: TRBJ2-7; clone_size: -; cdr3_aa: CASSPPGLAGHEQYF; cdr3_nt: TGTGCCAGCTCACCCCCGGGACTAGCGGGACACGAGCAGTACTTC
v_call: TRBV19; d_call: -; j_call: TRBJ1-1; clone_size: -; cdr3_aa: CASRWIANTEAFF; cdr3_nt: TGTGCCAGTAGGTGGATAGCGAACACTGAAGCTTTCTTT
v_call: TRBV6-2/TRBV6-3; d_call: TRBD1; j_call: TRBJ1-6; clone_size: -; cdr3_aa: CASSPWTGFGSPLHF; cdr3_nt: TGTGCCAGCAGTCCGTGGACAGGGTTCGGTTCACCCCTCCACTTT
v_call: TRBV4-3; d_call: -; j_call: TRBJ1-2; clone_size: once; cdr3_aa: CASSQAAGSYGYTF; cdr3_nt: TGCGCCAGCAGCCAAGCGGCGGGGTCCTATGGCTACACCTTC
v_call: TRBV29-1; d_call: -; j_call: TRBJ2-5; clone_size: -; cdr3_aa: CSVGDQYF; cdr3_nt: TGCAGCGTTGGGGACCAGTACTTC
v_call: TRBV19; d_call: TRBD1; j_call: TRBJ2-1; clone_size: few; cdr3_aa: CASSMGDRPENYNEQFF; cdr3_nt: TGTGCCAGTAGTATGGGGGACAGACCTGAAAACTACAATGAGCAGTTCTTC
v_call: TRBV28; d_call: -; j_call: TRBJ2-1; clone_size: -; cdr3_aa: CASKPSVTWDEQFF; cdr3_nt: TGTGCCAGCAAACCTAGCGTCACATGGGATGAGCAGTTCTTC
v_call: TRBV4-1; d_call: -; j_call: TRBJ2-6; clone_size: few; cdr3_aa: CASSHHEGDRSGANVLTF; cdr3_nt: TGCGCCAGCAGCCACCACGAGGGTGACCGCTCTGGGGCCAACGTCCTGACTTTC
v_call: TRBV30; d_call: -; j_call: TRBJ1-2; clone_size: -; cdr3_aa: CAWSVPSIGRYGYTF; cdr3_nt: TGTGCCTGGAGTGTCCCTTCCATTGGGAGGTATGGCTACACCTTC
v_call: TRBV14; d_call: -; j_call: TRBJ2-1; clone_size: -; cdr3_aa: CASSPTVYNEQFF; cdr3_nt: TGTGCCAGCAGCCCGACAGTCTACAATGAGCAGTTCTTC
v_call: TRBV24-1; d_call: -; j_call: TRBJ2-7; clone_size: -; cdr3_aa: CATSDPAPGHHTPEGYEQYF; cdr3_nt: TGTGCCACCAGTGATCCGGCGCCGGGACATCACACTCCCGAGGGGTACGAGCAGTACTTC